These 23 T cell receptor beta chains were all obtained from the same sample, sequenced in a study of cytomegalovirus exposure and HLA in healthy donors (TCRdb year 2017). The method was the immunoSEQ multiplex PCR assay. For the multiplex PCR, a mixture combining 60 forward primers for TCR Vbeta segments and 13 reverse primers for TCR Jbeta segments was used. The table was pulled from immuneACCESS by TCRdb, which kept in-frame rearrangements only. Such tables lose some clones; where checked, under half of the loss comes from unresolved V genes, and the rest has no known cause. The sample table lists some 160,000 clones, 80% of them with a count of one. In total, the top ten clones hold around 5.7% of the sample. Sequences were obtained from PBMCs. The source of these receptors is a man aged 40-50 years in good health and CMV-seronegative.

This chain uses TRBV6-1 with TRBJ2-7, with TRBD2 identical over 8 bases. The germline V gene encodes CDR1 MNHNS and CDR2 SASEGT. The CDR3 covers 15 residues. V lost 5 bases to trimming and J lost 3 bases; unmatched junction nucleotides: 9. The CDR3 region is CASSLEAGGVYEQYF. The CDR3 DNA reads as TGTGCCAGCAGTCTTGAGGCGGGGGGCGTCTACGAGCAGTACTTC.

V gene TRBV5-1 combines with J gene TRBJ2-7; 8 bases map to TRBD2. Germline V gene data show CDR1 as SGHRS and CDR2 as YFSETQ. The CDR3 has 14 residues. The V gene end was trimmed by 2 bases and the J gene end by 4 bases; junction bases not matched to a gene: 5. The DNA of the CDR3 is TGCGCCAGCAGCTTTTACGGGGGGGATTACGAGCAGTACTTC. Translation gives CASSFYGGDYEQYF.

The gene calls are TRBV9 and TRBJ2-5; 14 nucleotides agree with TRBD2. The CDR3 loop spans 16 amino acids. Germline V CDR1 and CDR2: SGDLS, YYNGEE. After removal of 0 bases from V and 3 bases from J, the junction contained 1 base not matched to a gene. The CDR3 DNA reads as TGTGCCAGCAGCGTAGGACTAGCGGGGGGGAAAGAGACCCAGTACTTC. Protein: CASSVGLAGGKETQYF.

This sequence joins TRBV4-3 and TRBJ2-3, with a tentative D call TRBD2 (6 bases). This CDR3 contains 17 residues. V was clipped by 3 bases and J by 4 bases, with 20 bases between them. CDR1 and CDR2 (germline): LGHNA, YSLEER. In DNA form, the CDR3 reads TGCGCCAGCAGCCATGAGGGCCAGCGGAGGGAGTCAGATACGCAGTATTTT. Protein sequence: CASSHEGQRRESDTQYF.

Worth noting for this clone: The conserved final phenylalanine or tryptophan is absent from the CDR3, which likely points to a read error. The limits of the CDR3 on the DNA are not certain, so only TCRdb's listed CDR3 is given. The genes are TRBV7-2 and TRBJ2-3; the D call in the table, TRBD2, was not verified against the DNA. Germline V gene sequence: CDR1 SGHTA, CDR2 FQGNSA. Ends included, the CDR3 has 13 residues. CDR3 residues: CASSFPPAGDRGV.

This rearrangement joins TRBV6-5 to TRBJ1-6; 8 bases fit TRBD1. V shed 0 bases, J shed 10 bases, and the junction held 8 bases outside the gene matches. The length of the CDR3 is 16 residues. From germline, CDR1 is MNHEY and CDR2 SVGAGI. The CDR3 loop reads CASSYSKRQGRSPLHF. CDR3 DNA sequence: TGTGCCAGCAGTTACTCGAAACGACAGGGGAGATCACCCCTCCACTTT.

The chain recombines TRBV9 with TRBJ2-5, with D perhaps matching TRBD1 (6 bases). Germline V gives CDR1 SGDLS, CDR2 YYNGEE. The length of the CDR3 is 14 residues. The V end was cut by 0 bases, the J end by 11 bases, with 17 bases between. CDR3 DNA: TGTGCCAGCAGCGTAGACAGGGTGAAGGGGGAGCAGTACTTC. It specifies CASSVDRVKGEQYF.

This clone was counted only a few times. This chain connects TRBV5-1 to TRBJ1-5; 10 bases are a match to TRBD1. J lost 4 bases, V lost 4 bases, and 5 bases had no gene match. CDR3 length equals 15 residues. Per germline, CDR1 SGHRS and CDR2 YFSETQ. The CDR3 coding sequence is TGCGCCAGCAGCCCCGGGGGACAGGGGAATCAGCCCCAGCATTTT. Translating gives CASSPGGQGNQPQHF. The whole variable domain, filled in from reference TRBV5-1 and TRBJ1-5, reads KAGVTQTPRYLIKTRGQQVTLSCSPISGHRSVSWYQQTPGQGLQFLFEYFSETQRNKGNFPGRFSGRQFSNSRSEMNVSTLELGDSALYLCASSPGGQGNQPQHFGDGTRLSIL.

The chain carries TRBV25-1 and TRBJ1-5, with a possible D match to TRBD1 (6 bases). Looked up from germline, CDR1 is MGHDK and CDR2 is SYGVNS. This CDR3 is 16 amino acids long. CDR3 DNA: TGTGTCGAAGAGGGGGAATCGGGTGTTGAAAATCAGCCCCAGCATTTT. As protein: CVEEGESGVENQPQHF.

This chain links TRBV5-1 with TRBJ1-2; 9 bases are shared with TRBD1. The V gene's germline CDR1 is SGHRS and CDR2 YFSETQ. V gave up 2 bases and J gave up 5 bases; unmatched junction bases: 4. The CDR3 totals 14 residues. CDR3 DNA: TGCGCCAGCAGCTTCCAGGACAGGGGTTATGGCTACACCTTC. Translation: CASSFQDRGYGYTF.

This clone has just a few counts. CDR3 sequence reads: CAISPAGQGPETQYF. The CDR3 DNA follows: TGTGCCATCAGTCCGGCAGGACAGGGGCCCGAGACCCAGTACTTC. The chain uses TRBV10-3 and TRBJ2-5, with 9 bases lining up with TRBD1. There are 15 residues in the CDR3. Germline V CDR1 and CDR2: ENHRY, SYGVKD. The trim removed 5 bases at V and 5 bases at J, leaving 9 bases unmatched.

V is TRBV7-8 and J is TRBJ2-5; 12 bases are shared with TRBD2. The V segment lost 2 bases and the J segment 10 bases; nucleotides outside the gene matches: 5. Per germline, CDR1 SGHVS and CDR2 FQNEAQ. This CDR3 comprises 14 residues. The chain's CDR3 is CASSLPSGGGIQYF. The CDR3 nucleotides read TGTGCCAGCAGCTTACCTAGCGGGGGGGGTATCCAGTACTTC.

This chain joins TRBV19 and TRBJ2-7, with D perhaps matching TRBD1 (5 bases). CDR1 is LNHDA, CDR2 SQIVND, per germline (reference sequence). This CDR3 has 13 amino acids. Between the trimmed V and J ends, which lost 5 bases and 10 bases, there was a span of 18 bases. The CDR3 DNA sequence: TGTGCCAGTAGTCAGGACACTCTTACGGGCCAGTACTTC. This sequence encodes CASSQDTLTGQYF.

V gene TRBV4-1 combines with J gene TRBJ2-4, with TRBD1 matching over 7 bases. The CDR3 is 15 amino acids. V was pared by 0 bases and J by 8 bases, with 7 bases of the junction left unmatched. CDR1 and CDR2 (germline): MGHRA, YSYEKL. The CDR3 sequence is CASSQEVTRGYIQYF. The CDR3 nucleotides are TGCGCCAGCAGCCAAGAGGTCACCAGGGGGTACATTCAGTACTTC.

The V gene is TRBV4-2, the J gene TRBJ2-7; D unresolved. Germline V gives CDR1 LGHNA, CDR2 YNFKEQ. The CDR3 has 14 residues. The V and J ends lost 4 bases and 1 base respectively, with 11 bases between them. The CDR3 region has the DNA TGTGCCAGCAGCCCCGATCAAACTTCCTACGAGCAGTACTTC. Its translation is CASSPDQTSYEQYF.

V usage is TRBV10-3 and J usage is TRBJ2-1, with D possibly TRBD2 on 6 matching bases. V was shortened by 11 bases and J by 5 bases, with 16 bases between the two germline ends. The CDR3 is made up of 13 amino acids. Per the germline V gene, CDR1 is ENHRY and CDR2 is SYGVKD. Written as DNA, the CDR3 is TGTGCCGTTAAAATGGAGGGAAACAATGAGCAGTTCTTC. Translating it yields CAVKMEGNNEQFF.

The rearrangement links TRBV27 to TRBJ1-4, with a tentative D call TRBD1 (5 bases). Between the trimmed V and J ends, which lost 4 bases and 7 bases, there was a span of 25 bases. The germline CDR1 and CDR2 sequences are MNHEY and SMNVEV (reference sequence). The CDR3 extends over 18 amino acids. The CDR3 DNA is TGTGCCAGCAGTTCCCTAACCACAGGAAAGGGGAAAGGTGAAAAACTGTTTTTT. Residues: CASSSLTTGKGKGEKLFF.

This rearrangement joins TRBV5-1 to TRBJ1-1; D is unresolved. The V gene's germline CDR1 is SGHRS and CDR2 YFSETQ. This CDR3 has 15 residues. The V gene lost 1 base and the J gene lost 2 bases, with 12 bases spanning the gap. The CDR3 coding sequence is TGCGCCAGCAGCTTGTATCCGGGTAAAAACACTGAAGCTTTCTTT. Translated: CASSLYPGKNTEAFF.

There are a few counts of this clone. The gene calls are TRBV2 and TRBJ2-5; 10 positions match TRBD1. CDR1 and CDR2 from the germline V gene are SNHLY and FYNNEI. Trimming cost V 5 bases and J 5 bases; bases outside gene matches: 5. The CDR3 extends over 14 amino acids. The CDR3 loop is CASSPGTGVETQYF. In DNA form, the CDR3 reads TGTGCCAGCAGTCCCGGGACAGGGGTTGAGACCCAGTACTTC.

In nucleotides, the CDR3 is TGCGCCAGCAGCTACGGGACTAGCGGGGGGCGAGAGACCCAGTACTTC. Its protein is CASSYGTSGGRETQYF. The gene calls are TRBV5-1 and TRBJ2-5; 15 bases map to TRBD2. Per germline, CDR1 SGHRS and CDR2 YFSETQ. After removal of 3 bases from V and 4 bases from J, the junction contained 4 bases not matched to a gene. The length of the CDR3 is 16 residues.

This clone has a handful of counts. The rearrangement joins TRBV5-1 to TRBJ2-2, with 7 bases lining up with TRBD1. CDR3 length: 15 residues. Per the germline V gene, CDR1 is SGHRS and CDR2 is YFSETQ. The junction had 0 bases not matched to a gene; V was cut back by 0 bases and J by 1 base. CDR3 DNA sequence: TGCGCCAGCAGCTTGGGACAGGGGAACACCGGGGAGCTGTTTTTT. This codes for CASSLGQGNTGELFF.

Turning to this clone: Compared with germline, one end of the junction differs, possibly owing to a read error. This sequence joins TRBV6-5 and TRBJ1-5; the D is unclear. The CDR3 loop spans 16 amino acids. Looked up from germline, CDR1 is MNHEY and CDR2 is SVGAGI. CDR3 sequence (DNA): TGTGCCAGCAGTCACTCCTCGTCGTATAGCAATCAGCCCCAGCATTTT. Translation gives CASSHSSSYSNQPQHF.

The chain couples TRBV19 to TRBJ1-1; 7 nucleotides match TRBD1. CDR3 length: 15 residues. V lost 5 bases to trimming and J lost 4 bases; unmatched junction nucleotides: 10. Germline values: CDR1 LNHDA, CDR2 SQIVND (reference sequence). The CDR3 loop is CASSPFRQGVTEAFF. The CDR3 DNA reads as TGTGCCAGTAGTCCGTTCCGACAGGGAGTCACTGAAGCTTTCTTT.